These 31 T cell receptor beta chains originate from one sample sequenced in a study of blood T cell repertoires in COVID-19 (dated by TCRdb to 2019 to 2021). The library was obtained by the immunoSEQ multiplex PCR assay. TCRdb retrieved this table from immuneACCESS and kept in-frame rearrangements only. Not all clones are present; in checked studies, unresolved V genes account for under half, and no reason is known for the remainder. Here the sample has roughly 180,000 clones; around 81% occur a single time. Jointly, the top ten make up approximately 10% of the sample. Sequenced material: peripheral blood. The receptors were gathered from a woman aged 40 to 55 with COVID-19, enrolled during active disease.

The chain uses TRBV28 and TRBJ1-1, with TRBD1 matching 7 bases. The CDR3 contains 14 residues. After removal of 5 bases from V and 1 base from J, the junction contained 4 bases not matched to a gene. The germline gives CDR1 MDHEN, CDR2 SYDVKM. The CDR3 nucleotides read TGTGCCAGCAGTAACTACAGGGGGAACACTGAAGCTTTCTTT. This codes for CASSNYRGNTEAFF.

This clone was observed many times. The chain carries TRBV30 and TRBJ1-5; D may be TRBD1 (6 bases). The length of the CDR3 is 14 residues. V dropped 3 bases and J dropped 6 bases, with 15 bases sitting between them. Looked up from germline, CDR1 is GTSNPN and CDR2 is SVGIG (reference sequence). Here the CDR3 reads CAWSGTHTIQPQHF. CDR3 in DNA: TGTGCCTGGAGCGGGACACACACAATTCAGCCCCAGCATTTT.

As DNA, the CDR3 is TGCAGTGCCCCGGGGTCCGAGACCCAGTACTTC. Amino acid sequence: CSAPGSETQYF. J is TRBJ2-5 and V is TRBV20-1; a possible D gene is TRBD2 (5 bases). Deletions cut 6 bases from V and 5 bases from J, with 10 bases between. The CDR3 consists of 11 residues. Germline-derived CDR1 and CDR2 are DFQATT and SNEGSKA (reference sequence).

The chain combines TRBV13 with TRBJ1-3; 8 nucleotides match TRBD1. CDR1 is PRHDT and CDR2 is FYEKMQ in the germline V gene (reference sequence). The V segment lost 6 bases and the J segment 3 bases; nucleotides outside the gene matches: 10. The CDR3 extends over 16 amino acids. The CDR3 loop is CASRRLQGALGNTIYF. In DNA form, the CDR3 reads TGTGCCAGCAGGAGATTGCAGGGGGCGCTTGGAAACACCATATATTTT.

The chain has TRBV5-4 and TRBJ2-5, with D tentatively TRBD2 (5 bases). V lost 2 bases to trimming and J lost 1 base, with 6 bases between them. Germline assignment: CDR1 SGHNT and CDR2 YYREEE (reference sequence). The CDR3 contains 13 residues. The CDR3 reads CASSLRGQETQYF. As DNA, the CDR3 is TGTGCCAGCAGCTTACGGGGCCAAGAGACCCAGTACTTC.

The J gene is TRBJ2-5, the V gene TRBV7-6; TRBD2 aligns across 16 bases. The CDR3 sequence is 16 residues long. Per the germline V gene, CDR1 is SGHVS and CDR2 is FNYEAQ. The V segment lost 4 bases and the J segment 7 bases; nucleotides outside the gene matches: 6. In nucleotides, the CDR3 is TGTGCCAGCAGCTCGGGACTAGCGGGAGGGTTGGGGACCCAGTACTTC. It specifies CASSSGLAGGLGTQYF.

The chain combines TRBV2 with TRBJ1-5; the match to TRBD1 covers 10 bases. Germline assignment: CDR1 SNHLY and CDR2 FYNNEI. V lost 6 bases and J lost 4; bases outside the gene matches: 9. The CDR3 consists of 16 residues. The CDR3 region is CASRRGDRGPNQPQHF. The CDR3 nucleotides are TGTGCCAGCAGAAGAGGAGACAGGGGGCCTAATCAGCCCCAGCATTTT.

The CDR3 nucleotides read TGTGCCAGCAGTGAGTGGCAGGCTGAAGCTTTCTTT. This translates into CASSEWQAEAFF. This rearrangement joins TRBV2 to TRBJ1-1, with no clear D. The V and J ends lost 3 bases and 6 bases respectively, with 8 bases between them. Germline V gene sequence: CDR1 SNHLY, CDR2 FYNNEI. CDR3 length: 12 amino acids. Full variable domain (missing parts from reference TRBV2 and TRBJ1-1): EPEVTQTPSHQVTQMGQEVILRCVPISNHLYFYWYRQILGQKVEFLVSFYNNEISEKSEIFDDQFSVERPDGSNFTLKIRSTKLEDSAMYFCASSEWQAEAFFGQGTRLTVV.

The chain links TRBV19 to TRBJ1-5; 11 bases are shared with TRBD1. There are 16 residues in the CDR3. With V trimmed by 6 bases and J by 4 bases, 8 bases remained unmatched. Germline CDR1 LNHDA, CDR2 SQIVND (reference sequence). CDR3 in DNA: TGTGCCAGTAGCCGCGGGGACAGGGGGACGAATCAGCCCCAGCATTTT. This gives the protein CASSRGDRGTNQPQHF.

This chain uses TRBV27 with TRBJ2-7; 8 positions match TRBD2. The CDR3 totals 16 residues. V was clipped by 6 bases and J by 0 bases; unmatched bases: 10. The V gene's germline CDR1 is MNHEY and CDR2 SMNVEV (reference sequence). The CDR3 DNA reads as TGTGCCAGCAGCTTGTCGGGAGGGGACATCTCCTACGAGCAGTACTTC. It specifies CASSLSGGDISYEQYF.

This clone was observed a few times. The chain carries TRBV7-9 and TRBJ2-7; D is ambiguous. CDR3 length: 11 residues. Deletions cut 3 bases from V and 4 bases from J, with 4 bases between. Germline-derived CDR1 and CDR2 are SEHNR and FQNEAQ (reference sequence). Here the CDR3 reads CASSFRYEQYF. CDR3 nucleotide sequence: TGTGCCAGCAGCTTCCGTTACGAGCAGTACTTC.

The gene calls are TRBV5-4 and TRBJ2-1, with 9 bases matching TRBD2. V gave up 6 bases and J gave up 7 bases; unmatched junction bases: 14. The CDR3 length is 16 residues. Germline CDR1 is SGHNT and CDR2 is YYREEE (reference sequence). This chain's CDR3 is CASTPLVAGELNEQFF. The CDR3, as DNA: TGTGCCAGCACCCCACTGGTAGCGGGAGAATTGAATGAGCAGTTCTTC.

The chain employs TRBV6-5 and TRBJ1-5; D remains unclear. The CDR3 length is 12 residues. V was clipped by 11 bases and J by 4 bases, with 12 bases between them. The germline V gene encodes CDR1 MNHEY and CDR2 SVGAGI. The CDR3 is CAAGVPNQPQHF. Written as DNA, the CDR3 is TGTGCCGCGGGAGTACCGAATCAGCCCCAGCATTTT.

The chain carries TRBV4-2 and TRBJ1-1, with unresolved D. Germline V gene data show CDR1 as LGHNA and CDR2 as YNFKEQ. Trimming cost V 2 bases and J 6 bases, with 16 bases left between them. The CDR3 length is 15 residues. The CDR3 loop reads CASSQLSEEVPEAFF. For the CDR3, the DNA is TGTGCCAGCAGCCAACTTAGTGAGGAGGTACCTGAAGCTTTCTTT.

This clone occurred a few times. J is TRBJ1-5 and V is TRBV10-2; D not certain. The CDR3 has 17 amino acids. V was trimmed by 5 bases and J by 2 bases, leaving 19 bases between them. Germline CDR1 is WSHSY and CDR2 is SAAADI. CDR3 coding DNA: TGCGCCAGCAGTCCCGGTCCCCGGAGTACGGGCAATCAGCCCCAGCATTTT. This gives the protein CASSPGPRSTGNQPQHF.

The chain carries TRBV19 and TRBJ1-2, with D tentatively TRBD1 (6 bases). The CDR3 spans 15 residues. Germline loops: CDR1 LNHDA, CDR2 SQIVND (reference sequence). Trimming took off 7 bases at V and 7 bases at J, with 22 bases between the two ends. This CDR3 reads CASTSVAAGDLGYTF. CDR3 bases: TGTGCCAGTACCTCGGTCGCCGCAGGGGATCTTGGCTACACCTTC.

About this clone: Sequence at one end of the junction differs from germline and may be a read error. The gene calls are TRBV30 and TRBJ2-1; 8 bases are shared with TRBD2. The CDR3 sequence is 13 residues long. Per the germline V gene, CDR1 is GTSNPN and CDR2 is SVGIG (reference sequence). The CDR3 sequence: CAWSWDESGSPLF. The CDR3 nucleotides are TGTGCCTGGAGTTGGGACGAAAGCGGGAGTCCGCTCTTC.

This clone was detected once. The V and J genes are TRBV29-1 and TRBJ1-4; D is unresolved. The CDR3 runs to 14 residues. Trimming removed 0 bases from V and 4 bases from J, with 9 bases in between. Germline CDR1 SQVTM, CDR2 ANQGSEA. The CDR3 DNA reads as TGCAGCGTTGAAGATGTTAGGAGTAATGAAAAACTGTTTTTT. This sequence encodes CSVEDVRSNEKLFF.

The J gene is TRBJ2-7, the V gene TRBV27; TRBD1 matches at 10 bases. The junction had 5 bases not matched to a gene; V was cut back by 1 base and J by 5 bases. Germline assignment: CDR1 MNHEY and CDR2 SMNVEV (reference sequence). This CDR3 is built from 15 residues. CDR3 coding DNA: TGTGCCAGCAGTTTATATGGGACAGGGGTCCACGAGCAGTACGTC. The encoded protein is CASSLYGTGVHEQYV.

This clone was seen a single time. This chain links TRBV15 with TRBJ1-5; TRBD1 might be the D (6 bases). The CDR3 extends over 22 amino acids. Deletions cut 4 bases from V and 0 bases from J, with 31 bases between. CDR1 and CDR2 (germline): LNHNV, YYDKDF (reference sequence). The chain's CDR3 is CATSTHRQDPFPLTYSNQPQHF. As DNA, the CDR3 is TGTGCCACCAGCACTCACCGACAGGACCCTTTCCCGCTGACGTATAGCAATCAGCCCCAGCATTTT.

CDR3 DNA sequence: TGTGCCAGCAGCCGAAACAGGGGGCGAGCTTTCTTT. It encodes CASSRNRGRAFF. This sequence joins TRBV3-1 (or the pseudogene TRBV3-2) and TRBJ1-1; 9 bases line up with TRBD1. CDR3 length: 12 amino acids. Trimming at V came to 4 bases and at J to 10 bases, leaving 4 bases not matched to a gene. Germline-derived CDR1 and CDR2 are LGHDT and YNNKEL (reference sequence).

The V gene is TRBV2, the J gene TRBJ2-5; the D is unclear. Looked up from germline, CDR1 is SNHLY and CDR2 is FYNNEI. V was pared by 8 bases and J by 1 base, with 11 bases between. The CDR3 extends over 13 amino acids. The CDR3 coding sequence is TGTGCCAGCGGATCGGGTTTCCAAGAGACCCAGTACTTC. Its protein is CASGSGFQETQYF.

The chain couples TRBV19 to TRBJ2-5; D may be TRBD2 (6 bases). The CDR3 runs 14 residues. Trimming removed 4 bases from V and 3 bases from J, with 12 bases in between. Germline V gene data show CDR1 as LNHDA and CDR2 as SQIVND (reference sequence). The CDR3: CASSTTGGKETQYF. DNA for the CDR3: TGTGCCAGTAGTACGACCGGGGGTAAAGAGACCCAGTACTTC.

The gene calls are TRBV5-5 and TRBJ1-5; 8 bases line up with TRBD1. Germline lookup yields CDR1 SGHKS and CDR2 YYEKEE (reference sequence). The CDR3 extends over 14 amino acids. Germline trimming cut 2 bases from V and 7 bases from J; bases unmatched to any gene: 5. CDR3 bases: TGTGCCAGCAGCTTAGACAGGGGTTACCAGCCCCAGCATTTT. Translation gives CASSLDRGYQPQHF. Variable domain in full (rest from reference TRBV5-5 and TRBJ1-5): DAGVTQSPTHLIKTRGQQVTLRCSPISGHKSVSWYQQVLGQGPQFIFQYYEKEERGRGNFPDRFSARQFPNYSSELNVNALLLGDSALYLCASSLDRGYQPQHFGDGTRLSIL.

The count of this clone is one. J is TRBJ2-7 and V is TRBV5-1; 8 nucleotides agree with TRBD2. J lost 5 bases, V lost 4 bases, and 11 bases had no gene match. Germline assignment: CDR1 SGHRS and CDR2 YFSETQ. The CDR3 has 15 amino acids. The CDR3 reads CASSDTGTRIHEQYF. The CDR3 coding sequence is TGCGCCAGCAGCGATACCGGGACTAGAATTCACGAGCAGTACTTC. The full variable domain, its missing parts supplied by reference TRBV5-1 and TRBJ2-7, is KAGVTQTPRYLIKTRGQQVTLSCSPISGHRSVSWYQQTPGQGLQFLFEYFSETQRNKGNFPGRFSGRQFSNSRSEMNVSTLELGDSALYLCASSDTGTRIHEQYFGPGTRLTVT.

The CDR3 nucleotides are TGTGCCAGCAGCCAGGGCAGGGGGCTAGAAAAACTGTTTTTT. Its translation is CASSQGRGLEKLFF. This chain joins TRBV9 and TRBJ1-4; 8 nucleotides agree with TRBD1. Looked up from germline, CDR1 is SGDLS and CDR2 is YYNGEE. V lost 4 bases to trimming and J lost 8 bases; unmatched junction nucleotides: 7. This CDR3 comprises 14 residues.

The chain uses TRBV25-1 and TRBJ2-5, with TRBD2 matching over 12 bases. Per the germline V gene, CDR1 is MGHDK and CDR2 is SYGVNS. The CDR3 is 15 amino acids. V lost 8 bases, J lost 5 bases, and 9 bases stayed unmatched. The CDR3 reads CASGGGLAGMETQYF. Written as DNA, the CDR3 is TGTGCCAGCGGGGGAGGACTAGCGGGGATGGAGACCCAGTACTTC.

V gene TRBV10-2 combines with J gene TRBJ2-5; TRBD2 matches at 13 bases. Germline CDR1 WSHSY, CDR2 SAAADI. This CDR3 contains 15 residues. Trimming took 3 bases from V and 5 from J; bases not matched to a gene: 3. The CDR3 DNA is TGCGCCAGCAGTGACACTAGCGGGAGGGGGGAGACCCAGTACTTC. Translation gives CASSDTSGRGETQYF.

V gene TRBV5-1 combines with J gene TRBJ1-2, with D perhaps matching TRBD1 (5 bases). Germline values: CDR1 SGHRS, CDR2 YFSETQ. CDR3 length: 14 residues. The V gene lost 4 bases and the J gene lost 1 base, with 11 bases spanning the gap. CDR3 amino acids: CASSADSINYGYTF. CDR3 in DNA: TGCGCCAGCAGCGCCGACAGTATTAACTATGGCTACACCTTC.

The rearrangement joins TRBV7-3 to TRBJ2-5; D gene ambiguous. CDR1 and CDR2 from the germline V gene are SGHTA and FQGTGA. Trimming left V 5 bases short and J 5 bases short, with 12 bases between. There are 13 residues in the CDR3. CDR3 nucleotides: TGTGCCAGCAGCCTCGGGTTCCGGGAGACCCAGTACTTC. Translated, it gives CASSLGFRETQYF.

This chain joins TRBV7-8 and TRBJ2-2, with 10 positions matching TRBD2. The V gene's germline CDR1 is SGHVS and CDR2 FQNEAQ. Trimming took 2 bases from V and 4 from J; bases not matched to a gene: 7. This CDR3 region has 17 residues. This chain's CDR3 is CASSLPTSGVSTGELFF. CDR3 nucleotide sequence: TGTGCCAGCAGCTTACCCACTAGCGGGGTGAGCACCGGGGAGCTGTTTTTT.